The 6 T cell receptor beta chains presented below share a single source sample, sequenced in a study of T-cell reconstitution after alpha-beta-depleted transplantation in children. Unique molecular identifiers were incorporated during preparation of the TCRbeta library. TCRdb recomputed calls from the PCR reads with MiXCR, one row per CDR3 protein. Among 330,000 or so distinct CDR3 sequences listed, 10% were seen once. The sample consisted of PBMCs, taken before TCRalphabeta/CD19-depleted stem cell transplant. These receptors all stem from a boy younger than two with acute myeloid leukemia, due to receive a stem cell transplant.

The chain combines TRBV7-2 with TRBJ1-6, with a weak D call TRBD1 (5 bases). Germline values: CDR1 SGHTA, CDR2 FQGNSA. The CDR3 is made up of 16 amino acids. Trimming removed 3 bases from V and 0 bases from J, with 9 bases in between. The CDR3 sequence is CASSFRQSSYNSPLHF. The CDR3 DNA is TGTGCCAGCAGCTTTCGACAGAGCTCCTATAATTCACCCCTCCACTTT.

This clonotype was seen at least ten times. The chain links TRBV7-3 to TRBJ2-1; TRBD1 is a possible D gene (5 bases). The CDR3 consists of 13 residues. Per germline, CDR1 SGHTA and CDR2 FQGTGA. V lost 2 bases, J lost 5 bases, and 7 bases lay in between. The CDR3 sequence: CASSLLGDNEQFF. As DNA, the CDR3 is TGTGCCAGCAGCTTATTAGGGGACAATGAGCAGTTCTTC.

The sample holds many counts of this clonotype. This chain links TRBV4-3 with TRBJ2-7; a weak D match, TRBD1 (7 bases). The CDR3 has 13 residues. Germline CDR1 LGHNA, CDR2 YSLEER. V dropped 2 bases and J dropped 6 bases, with 11 bases sitting between them. In nucleotides, the CDR3 is TGCGCCAGCAGCCAACGCAGGGGGGTCGAGCAGTACTTC. It is translated as CASSQRRGVEQYF.

The sample holds many counts of this clonotype. This rearrangement joins TRBV10-3 to TRBJ1-2, with 9 bases aligning to TRBD1. There are 15 residues in the CDR3. J was trimmed by 2 bases and V by 6 bases; bases with no gene match: 7. Germline CDR1 reads ENHRY; CDR2 reads SYGVKD. Written as DNA, the CDR3 is TGTGCCATCAGCGCTGAACAGGGGGCGAACTATGGCTACACCTTC. Residues: CAISAEQGANYGYTF.

The chain links TRBV30 to TRBJ1-2; no clear D. Germline-derived CDR1 and CDR2 are GTSNPN and SVGIG (reference sequence). The CDR3 spans 14 residues. V dropped 1 base and J dropped 1 base, with 10 bases sitting between them. The DNA for the CDR3 is TGTGCCTGGAGTGGCCCTGACCGTAACTATGGCTACACCTTC. This sequence encodes CAWSGPDRNYGYTF.

The sample holds many counts of this clonotype. The chain combines TRBV20-1 with TRBJ2-7, with 7 bases fitting TRBD2. Trimming removed 5 bases from V and 5 bases from J; junction bases left unmatched: 6. Germline CDR1 reads DFQATT; CDR2 reads SNEGSKA (reference sequence). The CDR3 covers 12 residues. This CDR3 is CSAPFRGDEQYF. The CDR3 nucleotides read TGCAGTGCTCCCTTTCGGGGGGACGAGCAGTACTTC.